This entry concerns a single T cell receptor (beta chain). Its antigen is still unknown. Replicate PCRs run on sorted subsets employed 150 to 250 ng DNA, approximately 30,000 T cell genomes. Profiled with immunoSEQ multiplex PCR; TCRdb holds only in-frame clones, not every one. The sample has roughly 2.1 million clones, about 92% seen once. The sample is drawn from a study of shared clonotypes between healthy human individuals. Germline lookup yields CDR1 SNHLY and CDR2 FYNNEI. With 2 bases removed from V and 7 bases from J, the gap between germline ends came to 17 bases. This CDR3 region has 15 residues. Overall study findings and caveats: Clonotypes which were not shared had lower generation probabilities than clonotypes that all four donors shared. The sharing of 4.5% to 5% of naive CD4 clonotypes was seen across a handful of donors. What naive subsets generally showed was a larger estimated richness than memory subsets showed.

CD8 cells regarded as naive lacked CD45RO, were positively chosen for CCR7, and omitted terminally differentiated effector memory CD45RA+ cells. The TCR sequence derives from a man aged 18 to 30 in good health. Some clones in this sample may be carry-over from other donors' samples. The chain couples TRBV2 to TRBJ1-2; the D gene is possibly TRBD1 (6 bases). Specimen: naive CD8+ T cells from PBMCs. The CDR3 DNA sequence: TGTGCCAGCAGTGAATTTCTGGGGGCAACAGGTGGCTACACCTTC. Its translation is CASSEFLGATGGYTF.